This T cell receptor (beta chain) was documented in a study of OX40 agonist ivuxolimab in advanced cancers. Turning to the study itself: Males comprised 82.7% of the group, whose mean age was roughly 60 years (range roughly 23 to 90). Therapy given before enrollment (anti-PD-1, anti-PD-L1 or anti-CTLA-4) was allowed, and under 45% had some.

Comments on this clone: Antigen specificity is unknown.

Study-wide findings and caveats: CD8+ T cells were the subset that, on average, had more expanded clones than CD4+. Expanded peripheral T cells had an undetermined antigen specificity.

Profiled with immunoSEQ multiplex PCR; TCRdb holds only in-frame clones, not every one. The sample contains tens of thousands of clones, 84% of which appear only once. The CDR3 covers 16 residues. After removal of 5 bases from V and 3 bases from J, the junction contained 8 bases not matched to a gene. The V gene's germline CDR1 is SGHVS and CDR2 FNYEAQ. This clonotype was sampled from an adult with an advanced solid tumor such as melanoma, head and neck, liver or kidney cancer. The chain couples TRBV7-6 to TRBJ2-3; 10 positions match TRBD2. Sequencing used CD4+ or CD8+ T cells sorted from blood, obtained in a trial of the OX40 agonist ivuxolimab. CDR3 nucleotide sequence: TGTGCCAGCAGCCCCCTAGCGGGAGAGACAACAGATACGCAGTATTTT. Translation: CASSPLAGETTDTQYF.